This is a list of T cell receptor beta chains from one sample in a study of cytomegalovirus exposure and HLA in healthy donors. This table comes from immunoSEQ multiplex PCR, and its TCRdb copy is limited to in-frame clones, with some not included. The sample has about 160,000 clones, around four fifths seen once. Sequencing was done on a sample of PBMCs. These receptors originate from a woman aged 45 to 65 in good health and CMV-seronegative. CDR3s include the opening cysteine and the closing phenylalanine or tryptophan. The D gene is left open where the match is weak. Size tells how often a clone was seen (once, few, many) or the class of an expanded clone, and some rows leave it out.

j_gene: TRBJ2-7; d_gene: TRBD2; v_gene: TRBV4-2; abundance: NA; CDR3nt: TGTGCCAGCAGCCAAGGGTCTAGCGGGAGGTTGTACGAGCAGTACTTC; CDR3aa: CASSQGSSGRLYEQYF
j_gene: TRBJ1-6; d_gene: NA; v_gene: TRBV7-2; abundance: NA; CDR3nt: TGTGCCAGCAGCTTACAGGGGAATTCACCCCTCCACTTT; CDR3aa: CASSLQGNSPLHF
j_gene: TRBJ1-1; d_gene: TRBD1; v_gene: TRBV5-1; abundance: NA; CDR3nt: TGCGCCAGCTCTAAAGGGACAGGGGTCGATCGCACTGAAGCTTTCTTT; CDR3aa: CASSKGTGVDRTEAFF
j_gene: TRBJ2-7; d_gene: TRBD1; v_gene: TRBV9; abundance: NA; CDR3nt: TGTGCCAGCAGCGCCCTGCCGGACAGGGACTACGAGCAGTACTTC; CDR3aa: CASSALPDRDYEQYF
j_gene: TRBJ1-2; d_gene: NA; v_gene: TRBV7-6; abundance: NA; CDR3nt: TGTGCCAGCAGCTTAGGGGGCACAGTTTATGGCTACACCTTC; CDR3aa: CASSLGGTVYGYTF
j_gene: TRBJ1-5; d_gene: NA; v_gene: TRBV15; abundance: NA; CDR3nt: TGTGCCACCAGCAGAGAGGGTAGGAGTTATAGCAATCAGCCCCAGCATTTT; CDR3aa: CATSREGRSYSNQPQHF
j_gene: TRBJ2-7; d_gene: NA; v_gene: TRBV9; abundance: NA; CDR3nt: TGTGCCAGCAGCGTAGCGCCGGAGTCCTACGAGCAGTACTTC; CDR3aa: CASSVAPESYEQYF
j_gene: TRBJ2-3; d_gene: TRBD1; v_gene: TRBV19; abundance: NA; CDR3nt: TGTGCCAGTAGCCCTCAACCGGGACAGGGGGCGAAAGATACGCAGTATTTT; CDR3aa: CASSPQPGQGAKDTQYF
j_gene: TRBJ1-3; d_gene: NA; v_gene: TRBV27; abundance: NA; CDR3nt: TGTGCCAGCAGTTTAGGTTACGGGAACTCTGGAAACACCATATATTTT; CDR3aa: CASSLGYGNSGNTIYF
j_gene: TRBJ1-2; d_gene: NA; v_gene: TRBV28; abundance: NA; CDR3nt: TGTGCCAGCAGTTTCTTTGCAGGGTTATCCCATGGCTACACCTTC; CDR3aa: CASSFFAGLSHGYTF
j_gene: TRBJ2-3; d_gene: TRBD2; v_gene: TRBV5-1; abundance: NA; CDR3nt: TGCGCCAGCAGCCTCATTCGAGCGGGGGGCGGCGCAGATACGCAGTATTTT; CDR3aa: CASSLIRAGGGADTQYF
j_gene: TRBJ1-3; d_gene: TRBD1; v_gene: TRBV5-1; abundance: NA; CDR3nt: TGCGCCAGCAGCTTACAGGGGAATATCGACACCATATATTTT; CDR3aa: CASSLQGNIDTIYF
j_gene: TRBJ1-1; d_gene: NA; v_gene: TRBV6-1; abundance: NA; CDR3nt: TGTGCCAGCAGTGTACAGGGGAACACTGAAGCTTTCTTT; CDR3aa: CASSVQGNTEAFF
j_gene: TRBJ2-5; d_gene: TRBD1; v_gene: TRBV5-4; abundance: NA; CDR3nt: TGTGCCAGCAGCGTCGGGACAGGGCGAGGAGAGACCCAGTACTTC; CDR3aa: CASSVGTGRGETQYF
j_gene: TRBJ1-2; d_gene: NA; v_gene: TRBV19; abundance: NA; CDR3nt: TGTGCCAGTAGTATAGACATACTCACGGGAAACTATGGCTACACCTTC; CDR3aa: CASSIDILTGNYGYTF
j_gene: TRBJ2-7; d_gene: TRBD1; v_gene: TRBV28; abundance: NA; CDR3nt: TGTGCCAGCAGTTTGGGGGACAGGGTGCGCGAGCAGTACTTC; CDR3aa: CASSLGDRVREQYF
j_gene: TRBJ1-1; d_gene: NA; v_gene: TRBV9; abundance: NA; CDR3nt: TGTGCCAGCAGCGTAATCCGGGGCACTGAAGCTTTCTTT; CDR3aa: CASSVIRGTEAFF
j_gene: TRBJ2-3; d_gene: NA; v_gene: TRBV19; abundance: NA; CDR3nt: TGTGCCAGTAGTATTGAGAAGACAGATACGCAGTATTTT; CDR3aa: CASSIEKTDTQYF
j_gene: TRBJ2-1; d_gene: NA; v_gene: TRBV25-1; abundance: once; CDR3nt: TGTGCCAGCAGTGAATGGACACCCGAGCAGTTCTTC; CDR3aa: CASSEWTPEQFF